These 10 T cell receptor beta chains were sequenced from one sample in a study of T cells after yellow fever vaccination. From the 5' RACE reads, TCRdb called clonotypes with MiXCR, one entry per CDR3 protein. The table records around 47,000 distinct CDR3 sequences, about 6.8% of them present only once. The sample consisted of CD8+ T cells not binding an NS4B(214-222) dextramer, sorted from PBMCs, taken 45 days after the yellow fever booster vaccination. The receptors were gathered from a man in his thirties or forties who received the YFV17D yellow fever vaccine.

This clonotype has at least ten counts. The genes are TRBV18 and TRBJ2-5; the D gene is possibly TRBD1 (5 bases). CDR1 KGHSH and CDR2 LQKENI come from the germline V gene. CDR3 length equals 15 residues. The V end lost 5 bases, the J end lost 1 base, and 14 bases lay between the germline ends. The CDR3 coding sequence is TGTGCCAGCTCAACGCTTTCAGGGATCCAAGAGACCCAGTACTTC. Its protein product is CASSTLSGIQETQYF. Full variable domain (rest looked up from reference TRBV18 and TRBJ2-5): NAGVMQNPRHLVRRRGQEARLRCSPMKGHSHVYWYRQLPEEGLKFMVYLQKENIIDESGMPKERFSAEFPKEGPSILRIQQVVRGDSAAYFCASSTLSGIQETQYFGPGTRLLVL.

J is TRBJ2-1 and V is TRBV5-4, with no clear D. The CDR3 is 13 amino acids. Germline lookup yields CDR1 SGHNT and CDR2 YYREEE (reference sequence). V dropped 3 bases and J dropped 3 bases, with 7 bases sitting between them. The CDR3 spells CASSSPHYNEQFF. The CDR3 DNA sequence: TGTGCCAGCAGCTCCCCGCACTACAATGAGCAGTTCTTC.

To note about this clonotype: This could be a read error, since a much larger clone is one nucleotide away. The chain combines TRBV12-3 or TRBV12-4 with TRBJ2-5; 7 positions agree with TRBD2. The length of the CDR3 is 20 residues. Trimming at V came to 5 bases and at J to 1 base, leaving 22 bases not matched to a gene. The CDR3 DNA is TGTGCCAGCAGTGTAAAGGCCCGGGACTACCCTCTTCTCCTCCAAGAGACCCAGTACTTC. It encodes CASSVKARDYPLLLQETQYF.

CDR3 DNA sequence: TGTGCCAGTACCACACTGATGAACTCCTACAATGAGCAGTTCTTC. It codes for CASTTLMNSYNEQFF. This chain links TRBV19 with TRBJ2-1; D remains unclear. Germline V gives CDR1 LNHDA, CDR2 SQIVND (reference sequence). The V end lost 7 bases, the J end lost 0 bases, and 13 bases lay between the germline ends. The CDR3 extends over 15 amino acids.

There are many counts of this clonotype. This chain connects TRBV9 to TRBJ1-6; 12 bases line up with TRBD1. J lost 7 bases, V lost 4 bases, and 3 bases had no gene match. CDR3 length: 15 amino acids. The germline CDR1 and CDR2 sequences are SGDLS and YYNGEE. In DNA, the CDR3 is TGTGCCAGCAGCCCAGGGACAGGGGGCAATTCACCCCTCCACTTT. Its protein is CASSPGTGGNSPLHF.

This clonotype was detected a few times. This chain uses TRBV20-1 with TRBJ1-5, with a possible D match to TRBD1 (5 bases). Between the trimmed V and J ends, which lost 0 bases and 0 bases, there was a span of 12 bases. CDR3 length: 16 amino acids. Germline V gives CDR1 DFQATT, CDR2 SNEGSKA (reference sequence). In DNA form, the CDR3 reads TGCAGTGCTAGAGATCTGGGACCTTATAGCAATCAGCCCCAGCATTTT. Translated, it gives CSARDLGPYSNQPQHF.

This clonotype was counted at least ten times. CDR3 sequence (DNA): TGTGCCAGCAGTTGGAAGGGGAGCACAGATACGCAGTATTTT. As protein: CASSWKGSTDTQYF. The chain recombines TRBV6-5 with TRBJ2-3, with TRBD1 as a possible D gene (5 bases). V lost 4 bases to trimming and J lost 0 bases, with 8 bases between them. The CDR3 contains 14 residues. Germline V CDR1 and CDR2: MNHEY, SVGAGI.

This clonotype was counted ten times or more. J is TRBJ2-3 and V is TRBV10-3; D gene ambiguous. In germline, CDR1 is ENHRY, CDR2 SYGVKD. CDR3 size: 14 residues. V gave up 4 bases and J gave up 2 bases, with 10 bases separating them. The CDR3 reads CAISGSELTDTQYF. In DNA, the CDR3 is TGTGCCATCAGTGGGTCGGAACTCACAGATACGCAGTATTTT.

The chain links TRBV11-2 to TRBJ2-1; D gene unclear. CDR1 and CDR2 from the germline V gene are SGHAT and FQNNGV. The CDR3 is 13 amino acids. Between the trimmed V and J ends, which lost 3 bases and 9 bases, there was a span of 12 bases. This CDR3 reads CASSLGLPAEQFF. The CDR3, as DNA: TGTGCCAGCAGCTTGGGCCTCCCTGCTGAGCAGTTCTTC.

This clonotype was recorded at least ten times. This chain connects TRBV2 to TRBJ2-7; D tentatively reads TRBD1 or TRBD2 (5 bases each). Germline V gene data show CDR1 as SNHLY and CDR2 as FYNNEI. The CDR3 extends over 12 amino acids. Trimming took 6 bases from V and 5 from J, leaving 11 bases between them. The CDR3 loop is CASRPGLHEQYF. The CDR3 DNA is TGTGCCAGCAGGCCGGGGCTCCACGAGCAGTACTTC.